This entry lists 2 T cell receptor beta chains sequenced from one sample in a study of immune heterogeneity within non-small cell lung tumors. TCR beta CDR3 amplification used multiplex PCR with 32 V and 13 J primers. TCRdb re-called the multiplex PCR reads with MiXCR, one entry per CDR3 protein. This sample yields some 10,000 distinct CDR3 sequences, of which less than 30% are seen a single time; about an eighth belongs to the top ten. Template came from bulk tumor genomic DNA, at around 600 ng per sample. Primary tumors were biopsied several times each, far apart, intraoperatively. Their non-small cell lung cancer was newly diagnosed and untreated, and the patients underwent curative surgery. Sequencing used lung tumor tissue. All receptors derive from a man between 50 and 59 years old with non-small cell lung cancer.

Turning to this clonotype: Just one base apart from a much larger clone, this may be a read error. The chain couples TRBV12-3 or TRBV12-4 to TRBJ1-5; a weak D match, TRBD1 (6 bases). V was cut by 6 bases and J by 7 bases, with 22 bases left in between. The CDR3 extends over 16 amino acids. The CDR3 protein is CASSPWTVNERQPQHF. In DNA, the CDR3 is TGTGCCAGCAGCCCTTGGACAGTTAACGAGCGACAGCCCCAGCATTTT.

The chain recombines TRBV7-2 with TRBJ2-4, with D perhaps matching TRBD1 (6 bases). The V end lost 4 bases, the J end lost 9 bases, and 16 bases lay between the germline ends. The germline V gene encodes CDR1 SGHTA and CDR2 FQGNSA. This CDR3 is built from 14 residues. This CDR3 is CASSSTGLAGIQYF. In DNA, the CDR3 is TGTGCCAGCAGCTCTACAGGGCTAGCTGGCATTCAGTACTTC.